Following are 23 T cell receptor beta chains from one sample sequenced in a study of beta chain features in type 1 diabetes. Every isolated RNA sample was fully reverse transcribed, so sequencing captured expressed TCRB transcripts. Some clones are missing from TCRdb's copy, which holds only in-frame ones; the method was immunoSEQ multiplex PCR. This sample has about 220,000 clones, with roughly 10% found just once. What was sequenced was central memory CD4+ T cells from blood. Receptors originate from a man aged 18 to 29 in good health.

This clone was detected only a few times. CDR3 loop: CASSGRSNEQFF. CDR3 sequence (DNA): TGTGCCAGCAGCGGGAGGAGCAATGAGCAGTTCTTC. This chain connects TRBV7-9 to TRBJ2-1; D is possibly TRBD2 (6 bases). With 5 bases removed from V and 6 bases from J, the gap between germline ends came to 8 bases. CDR1 is SEHNR, CDR2 FQNEAQ, per germline (reference sequence). The CDR3 extends over 12 amino acids.

This clone was counted between two and nine times. CDR3 in DNA: TGTGCCAGTAGTATAGTCCAGGGGTCCACCTACGAGCAGTACTTC. Residues: CASSIVQGSTYEQYF. The V call is TRBV19, the J call TRBJ2-7, with D maybe TRBD1 (6 bases). V was pared by 1 base and J by 2 bases, with 12 bases between. This CDR3 has 15 amino acids. Germline V gene sequence: CDR1 LNHDA, CDR2 SQIVND (reference sequence).

This chain connects TRBV7-2 to TRBJ2-7; D not resolved. The V and J ends lost 2 bases and 3 bases respectively, with 11 bases between them. The CDR3 is 14 amino acids. The germline CDR1 and CDR2 sequences are SGHTA and FQGNSA. CDR3 loop: CASSLTSGGYEQYF. The CDR3 nucleotides are TGTGCCAGCAGCTTAACTTCTGGCGGCTACGAGCAGTACTTC.

This clone was seen a handful of times. The rearrangement uses TRBV27 and TRBJ2-2; 7 bases match TRBD1. CDR1 is MNHEY, CDR2 SMNVEV, per germline (reference sequence). The CDR3 runs to 16 residues. With 6 bases clipped from V and 2 bases from J, the junction kept 9 bases outside the gene matches. CDR3 bases: TGTGCCAGCAGCACCGGGACAGCCCTCAACACCGGGGAGCTGTTTTTT. Translating gives CASSTGTALNTGELFF.

The chain joins TRBV5-1 to TRBJ2-3; 7 nucleotides align to TRBD2. Germline CDR1 and CDR2: SGHRS and YFSETQ. V shed 5 bases, J shed 4 bases, and the junction held 7 bases outside the gene matches. The CDR3 spans 14 residues. The CDR3 loop reads CASSGGSESDTQYF. The CDR3 DNA follows: TGCGCCAGCAGTGGCGGGAGTGAATCAGATACGCAGTATTTT. The full variable domain, in which reference TRBV5-1 and TRBJ2-3 provide the parts outside the CDR3, is KAGVTQTPRYLIKTRGQQVTLSCSPISGHRSVSWYQQTPGQGLQFLFEYFSETQRNKGNFPGRFSGRQFSNSRSEMNVSTLELGDSALYLCASSGGSESDTQYFGPGTRLTVL.

In this sample, this clone turned up a few times. The CDR3 here is CASSLDGEGTEAFF. The CDR3 nucleotides are TGTGCCAGCAGCTTAGATGGGGAAGGGACTGAAGCTTTCTTT. The chain uses TRBV11-2 and TRBJ1-1; D remains ambiguous. V was cut by 0 bases and J by 5 bases, with 10 bases left in between. Germline V gene data show CDR1 as SGHAT and CDR2 as FQNNGV. This CDR3 contains 14 residues.

The V gene is TRBV6-5, the J gene TRBJ1-1; D gene unclear. The CDR3 extends over 12 amino acids. Germline V gene lookup returns CDR1 MNHEY and CDR2 SVGAGI. The germline V and J ends were trimmed by 8 bases and 5 bases, with 12 bases remaining between them. CDR3 in amino acids: CASQRGGTEAFF. DNA for the CDR3: TGTGCCAGCCAACGGGGAGGGACTGAAGCTTTCTTT.

The CDR3 protein is CASSPSPGTGDNEQFF. The CDR3 DNA is TGCGCCAGCAGCCCATCGCCCGGGACAGGGGACAATGAGCAGTTCTTC. J is TRBJ2-1 and V is TRBV5-1; 10 nucleotides match TRBD1. Germline lookup yields CDR1 SGHRS and CDR2 YFSETQ. The CDR3 is made up of 16 amino acids. The ends lost 4 bases at V and 5 bases at J; junction bases unmatched: 9.

This clone was detected ten times or more. The V call is TRBV9, the J call TRBJ2-1; D possibly uses TRBD1 or TRBD2 (5 bases each). Trimming took 3 bases from V and 6 from J, leaving 16 bases between them. CDR1 and CDR2 from the germline V gene are SGDLS and YYNGEE. The CDR3 has 15 residues. In nucleotides, the CDR3 is TGTGCCAGCAGCGCAGTCGGGACCCCTGGCAATGAGCAGTTCTTC. Translating gives CASSAVGTPGNEQFF. Looking up the rest from reference TRBV9 and TRBJ2-1 gives the full variable domain: DSGVTQTPKHLITATGQRVTLRCSPRSGDLSVYWYQQSLDQGLQFLIQYYNGEERAKGNILERFSAQQFPDLHSELNLSSLELGDSALYFCASSAVGTPGNEQFFGPGTRLTVL.

In its sample, this clone was seen a few times. The chain carries TRBV5-1 and TRBJ2-3; the match to TRBD2 covers 14 bases. Trimming took 3 bases from V and 4 from J; bases not matched to a gene: 7. This CDR3 is built from 17 residues. Looked up from germline, CDR1 is SGHRS and CDR2 is YFSETQ. The CDR3 DNA follows: TGCGCCAGCAGCTCGGGGACTAGCGGGAGACGGGCAGATACGCAGTATTTT. It codes for CASSSGTSGRRADTQYF.

This clone was recorded many times. This chain joins TRBV2 and TRBJ2-3, with D uncertain. The CDR3 runs to 12 residues. Trimming stripped 7 bases from V and 3 bases from J, with 8 bases between. CDR1 is SNHLY and CDR2 is FYNNEI in the germline V gene. The CDR3 DNA reads TGTGCCAGCAACCAAAAGACAGATACGCAGTATTTT. As protein: CASNQKTDTQYF.

With respect to this clone: One junction end does not reproduce the germline sequence, and a read error may be involved. The V and J genes are TRBV7-9 and TRBJ2-7, with 7 bases fitting TRBD1. CDR3 length: 14 residues. The V gene's germline CDR1 is SEHNR and CDR2 FQNEAQ (reference sequence). The CDR3 DNA follows: TGTGCCAGCAGCCAAACCGGGACAGCGAACCATCTCCTGTTC. Amino acid sequence: CASSQTGTANHLLF.

Turning to this clone: This sample also contains other DNA sequences that code for the same CDR3. The chain is built from TRBV2 and TRBJ2-7, with D possibly being TRBD1 (7 bases). CDR3 length: 12 residues. V gave up 2 bases and J gave up 6 bases, with 8 bases separating them. Germline-derived CDR1 and CDR2 are SNHLY and FYNNEI. This CDR3 is CASSEQGGEQYF. CDR3 DNA sequence: TGTGCCAGCAGTGAACAGGGGGGCGAGCAGTACTTC.

This clone was observed a handful of times. The V and J genes are TRBV25-1 and TRBJ2-7; TRBD2 might be the D (5 bases). V lost 2 bases and J 5 bases, leaving 13 bases between the germline ends. The CDR3 sequence is 14 residues long. Germline loops: CDR1 MGHDK, CDR2 SYGVNS. The CDR3 sequence: CASSEGLAPNEQYF. The CDR3 region has the DNA TGTGCCAGCAGTGAAGGACTCGCCCCTAACGAGCAGTACTTC.

This rearrangement joins TRBV30 to TRBJ2-1; D gene uncertain. The length of the CDR3 is 13 residues. CDR1 is GTSNPN and CDR2 is SVGIG in the germline V gene (reference sequence). Trimming pared 7 bases from V and 11 bases from J, leaving 21 bases between. The CDR3 protein is CALLRSEPLQQFF. CDR3 bases: TGTGCCTTACTAAGAAGTGAGCCGTTACAGCAGTTCTTC.

A note on this clone: A single base separates this from a much larger clone, so it may be a read error. CDR3 sequence: CASSPGLASTGELFF. CDR3 sequence (DNA): TGTGCCAGCAGCCCGGGACTAGCGAGCACCGGGGAGCTGTTTTTT. The V call is TRBV11-2, the J call TRBJ2-2; 10 bases agree with TRBD2. The CDR3 spans 15 residues. Per germline, CDR1 SGHAT and CDR2 FQNNGV. After removal of 5 bases from V and 4 bases from J, the junction contained 4 bases not matched to a gene.

The chain carries TRBV2 and TRBJ1-2, with 9 nucleotides matching TRBD1. The germline V gene has CDR1 SNHLY and CDR2 FYNNEI. Trimming cost V 6 bases and J 6 bases; bases outside gene matches: 2. This CDR3 is built from 12 residues. The CDR3 sequence is CASRGQGNGYTF. The DNA of the CDR3 is TGTGCCAGCAGGGGACAGGGTAATGGCTACACCTTC. Full variable domain (missing parts from reference TRBV2 and TRBJ1-2): EPEVTQTPSHQVTQMGQEVILRCVPISNHLYFYWYRQILGQKVEFLVSFYNNEISEKSEIFDDQFSVERPDGSNFTLKIRSTKLEDSAMYFCASRGQGNGYTFGSGTRLTVV.

This clone was seen a few times. This rearrangement joins TRBV14 to TRBJ2-4; D is perhaps TRBD1 or TRBD2 (5 bases each). Germline V gene data show CDR1 as SGHDN and CDR2 as FVKESK. This CDR3 is 13 amino acids long. V lost 1 base to trimming and J lost 8 bases, with 9 bases between them. CDR3 DNA sequence: TGTGCCAGCAGCCAAGGAGGGGTGTACATTCAGTACTTC. It translates to CASSQGGVYIQYF.

This chain connects TRBV30 to TRBJ1-5, with 7 bases aligning to TRBD1. The CDR3 spans 12 residues. J was trimmed by 4 bases and V by 7 bases; bases with no gene match: 4. The V gene's germline CDR1 is GTSNPN and CDR2 SVGIG (reference sequence). CDR3 nucleotide sequence: TGTGCCTTCTCACAGGGGAATCAGCCCCAGCATTTT. Translated: CAFSQGNQPQHF.

The chain recombines TRBV7-2 with TRBJ1-2, with 7 bases lining up with TRBD1. Germline V lookup: CDR1 SGHTA, CDR2 FQGNSA. CDR3 length: 14 residues. V lost 1 base to trimming and J lost 5 bases; unmatched junction nucleotides: 4. The DNA for the CDR3 is TGTGCCAGCAGCTTAGAGGGGGCGGATTATGGCTACACCTTC. Translation gives CASSLEGADYGYTF.

In its sample, this clone was seen once. The chain recombines TRBV25-1 with TRBJ1-2, with 9 bases fitting TRBD1. Germline V gene data show CDR1 as MGHDK and CDR2 as SYGVNS. The CDR3 contains 15 residues. V lost 2 bases and J lost 4; bases outside the gene matches: 5. The CDR3 DNA reads TGTGCCAGCAGTGAACCGGGACAGGGACTCTATGGCTACACCTTC. It codes for CASSEPGQGLYGYTF.

This clone was counted a few times. The chain uses TRBV6-1 and TRBJ2-7; TRBD2 might be the D (5 bases). Germline V gives CDR1 MNHNS, CDR2 SASEGT. CDR3 length equals 13 residues. V lost 7 bases and J lost 6, with 16 bases in between. The CDR3 sequence is CASTVGVLGEQYF. CDR3 nucleotide sequence: TGTGCCAGCACCGTCGGGGTTCTCGGCGAGCAGTACTTC.

This clone came up a few times. This rearrangement joins TRBV6-6 to TRBJ2-7, with D possibly TRBD2 on 6 matching bases. The CDR3 is 14 amino acids. V was shortened by 3 bases and J by 7 bases, with 16 bases between the two germline ends. Germline CDR1 and CDR2: MNHNY and SVGAGI (reference sequence). As DNA, the CDR3 is TGTGCCAGCAGTTATCAAGGCCCAGGGAGGGAGCAGTACTTC. Translation gives CASSYQGPGREQYF.